Listed below are T cell receptor beta chains from one sample, sequenced in a study of blood T cell repertoires in COVID-19. Data came from immunoSEQ multiplex PCR; TCRdb stores just in-frame clones and leaves some out. The data show approximately 300,000 clones, approximately 90% seen once. Material: peripheral blood. These TCRs come from a woman aged 45-65 years with COVID-19, enrolled during active disease. Both conserved end residues are part of each CDR3. The D gene is left open where the match is weak. Not all rows give a size; the values are once, few, many and, for expanded clones, a class.

D	size	V	J	CDR3	DNA
.	.	TRBV29-1	TRBJ1-2	CSLGHDYGYTF	TGCAGCCTGGGACATGACTATGGCTACACCTTC
TRBD1	once	TRBV6-2/TRBV6-3	TRBJ2-7	CASSDRDRVVYEQYF	TGTGCCAGCAGTGACCGGGACAGGGTAGTCTACGAGCAGTACTTC
.	few	TRBV7-6	TRBJ2-3	CASSLSPETDTQYF	TGTGCCAGCAGCTTAAGTCCAGAAACAGATACGCAGTATTTT
TRBD1	.	TRBV28	TRBJ1-4	CASSSPADRAGREKLFF	TGTGCCAGCAGTTCCCCCGCGGACAGGGCCGGGAGAGAAAAACTGTTTTTT
TRBD1	.	TRBV6-5	TRBJ1-2	CASTGTGVGGYTF	TGTGCCAGCACTGGGACAGGGGTGGGTGGCTACACCTTC
TRBD1	.	TRBV3-1/TRBV3-2	TRBJ1-1	CASSLRGTGNTEAFF	TGTGCCAGCAGCCTTCGGGGGACAGGAAACACTGAAGCTTTCTTT
.	.	TRBV12-3/TRBV12-4	TRBJ2-3	CASSSGDTQYF	TGTGCCAGCAGTTCCGGAGATACGCAGTATTTT
.	.	TRBV6-6	TRBJ2-1	CATYGGFF	TGTGCCACCTACGGGGGGTTCTTC
.	.	TRBV19	TRBJ2-2	CASTIWQGGNTGELFF	TGTGCCAGTACCATCTGGCAGGGGGGGAACACCGGGGAGCTGTTTTTT
TRBD2	.	TRBV27	TRBJ2-7	CATSGLAGVLEQYF	TGTGCCACCTCCGGACTAGCGGGAGTGCTCGAGCAGTACTTC
.	.	TRBV3-1/TRBV3-2	TRBJ1-2	CASSLSNYGYTF	TGTGCCAGCAGCCTCTCTAACTATGGCTACACCTTC
TRBD1	.	TRBV29-1	TRBJ1-1	CSVYDDRVTEAFF	TGCAGCGTCTACGATGACAGGGTTACTGAAGCTTTCTTT
.	.	TRBV7-2	TRBJ2-7	CASSPPRDFTYEQYF	TGTGCCAGCAGCCCCCCCCGGGACTTCACCTACGAGCAGTACTTC
TRBD1	once	TRBV19	TRBJ2-4	CASSRSMWLGSEKQGALAKNIQYF	TGTGCCAGTAGTCGCTCCATGTGGCTCGGGTCAGAAAAACAGGGGGCGCTGGCCAAAAACATTCAGTACTTC
.	once	TRBV6-5	TRBJ1-1	CASLDSRRRAFF	TGTGCCAGCTTAGACAGTCGCCGGCGAGCTTTCTTT
.	.	TRBV7-2	TRBJ2-3	CASSLLRTPSTDTQYF	TGTGCCAGCAGCTTACTAAGAACCCCTAGCACAGATACGCAGTATTTT
.	.	TRBV6-2/TRBV6-3	TRBJ1-1	CASSYSVRGAAEAFF	TGTGCCAGCAGTTACTCGGTCCGGGGGGCCGCTGAAGCTTTCTTT
TRBD2	.	TRBV4-1	TRBJ2-5	CASSQARGRAGETQYF	TGCGCCAGCAGCCAAGCCCGCGGGAGGGCCGGGGAGACCCAGTACTTC
.	.	TRBV4-2	TRBJ2-7	CASSQGEGAYEQYF	TGTGCCAGCAGCCAGGGAGAGGGAGCGTACGAGCAGTACTTC
.	once	TRBV29-1	TRBJ1-2	CSVPRLDGYTF	TGCAGCGTCCCGCGGCTTGATGGCTACACCTTC
TRBD2	.	TRBV11-3	TRBJ2-1	CASSSGTSGRVSYNEQFF	TGTGCCAGCAGCTCCGGGACTAGCGGGAGAGTATCCTACAATGAGCAGTTCTTC
.	.	TRBV2	TRBJ1-5	CASSERQGSNQPQHF	TGTGCCAGCAGTGAACGGCAGGGGAGCAATCAGCCCCAGCATTTT
TRBD2	.	TRBV5-1	TRBJ2-2	CASSDLAGGHTGELFF	TGCGCCAGCAGCGACTTAGCGGGAGGTCACACCGGGGAGCTGTTTTTT